The TCR beta chain under discussion was sequenced for a study of STAT5B mutations in CD4+ large granular lymphocyte leukemia. Broader study findings: Without putative leukemic clones, patient CD4-sorted repertoires remained more clonal than healthy CD4+ repertoires.

Authors' processing steps: Lowest detectable productive clonotype frequency was 2.59 x 10-5. The data were produced by immunoSEQ multiplex PCR, yet TCRdb's version contains in-frame clones alone and is incomplete. The DNA gave D and trimming, while V, J and clone size come from that table. The sample includes approximately 19,000 clones, 60% to 80% of them seen just once. The table lists this clone with a few counts. The antigen remains unidentified. The specimen was CD4+ T cells from blood buffy coats. The origin of this receptor is a human donor in good health.

CDR3 bases: TGTGCCATCACTCATGGACAGGAGCACACTGAAGCTTTCTTT. Translated: CAITHGQEHTEAFF. This chain links TRBV10-3 with TRBJ1-1; 7 bases match TRBD1. V trimming: 7 bases; J trimming: 3 bases; junction bases outside the gene matches: 8. The CDR3 spans 14 residues. Germline-derived CDR1 and CDR2 are ENHRY and SYGVKD.